This entry features one T cell receptor (beta chain) sequence. V lost 5 bases and J lost 5; bases outside the gene matches: 7. This CDR3 has 15 residues. The germline V gene encodes CDR1 SGHTA and CDR2 FQGTGA. The data derive from a study of T cell changes during pregnancy in multiple sclerosis. Clones were sequenced by immunoSEQ multiplex PCR, and TCRdb holds only the in-frame ones, with some missing. The repertoire holds 40,000 to 50,000 clones, with 75% to 90% as singletons. The rearrangement joins TRBV7-3 to TRBJ2-5, with 11 bases fitting TRBD2. This TCR derives from a female donor with multiple sclerosis, enrolled in a pregnancy study. Sample: CD4+ T cells from peripheral blood mononuclear cells, taken in the first trimester of pregnancy. CDR3 amino acids: CASSQSSGRTETQYF. The CDR3 DNA follows: TGTGCCAGCAGCCAATCTAGCGGGAGGACGGAGACCCAGTACTTC.